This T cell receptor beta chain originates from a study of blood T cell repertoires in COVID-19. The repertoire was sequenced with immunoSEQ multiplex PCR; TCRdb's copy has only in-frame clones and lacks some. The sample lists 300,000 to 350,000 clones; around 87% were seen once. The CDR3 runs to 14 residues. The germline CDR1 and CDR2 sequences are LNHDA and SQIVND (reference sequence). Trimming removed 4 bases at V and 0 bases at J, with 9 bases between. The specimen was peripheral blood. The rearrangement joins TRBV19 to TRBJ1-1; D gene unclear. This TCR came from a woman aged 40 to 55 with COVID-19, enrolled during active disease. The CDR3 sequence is CASSSRMLNTEAFF. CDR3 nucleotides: TGTGCCAGTAGTAGCAGGATGTTGAACACTGAAGCTTTCTTT.